This T cell receptor (beta chain) was identified in a study of T cell responses to AZD1222 COVID-19 vaccine. Germline CDR1 is SGHTA and CDR2 is FQGNSA. This CDR3 region has 17 residues. The V segment lost 2 bases and the J segment 1 base; nucleotides outside the gene matches: 6. Some clones are missing from TCRdb's copy, which holds only in-frame ones; the method was immunoSEQ multiplex PCR. The data hold tens of thousands of clones, with approximately 91% observed a single time. Sequencing used peripheral blood, obtained on day 0 of AZD1222 vaccination. This receptor was identified in an adult in good health. The chain employs TRBV7-2 and TRBJ1-1; 11 bases map to TRBD1. CDR3 in amino acids: CASSLPDRGPENTEAFF. In nucleotides, the CDR3 is TGTGCCAGCAGCTTACCGGACAGGGGGCCGGAGAACACTGAAGCTTTCTTT.